These 4 T cell receptor beta chains share one sample of origin, sequenced in a study of Ad26.COV2.S vaccination and SARS-CoV-2 variants (dated by TCRdb to the early 2020s). Library method: the immunoSEQ multiplex PCR assay. Sourced from immuneACCESS, this table was stored by TCRdb with only in-frame sequences that have V and J called. A share of the clones is absent; for the studies checked, an unresolved V gene accounts for under half, and the remainder has no known explanation. This sample comprises roughly 700,000 clones, approximately 88% of them detected only once. The ten most abundant clones make up roughly 1.5% of the sample. The treatment or condition label here, explained by the study, means: some 20 received Ad26.COV2.S at low or high dose, single or two shots; about 5 received placebo; per-sample allocation not given. Repertoires of vaccine and placebo recipients were sequenced from samples collected on day 63 after the first injection.

The sample here was peripheral blood, taken in a trial of Ad26.COV2.S vaccine versus placebo. Source of these receptors: a person aged 18-60 years who received the Ad26.COV2.S COVID-19 vaccine or a placebo.

V gene TRBV5-1 combines with J gene TRBJ2-1, with D possibly matching TRBD2 (6 bases). Germline-derived CDR1 and CDR2 are SGHRS and YFSETQ. The CDR3 consists of 14 residues. The ends were cut back, 6 bases at V and 2 bases at J, with 12 bases in the middle. The CDR3 DNA follows: TGCGCCAGCACCCGGGAGCTCGCCTACAATGAGCAGTTCTTC. Translation gives CASTRELAYNEQFF. Full variable domain (rest looked up from reference TRBV5-1 and TRBJ2-1): KAGVTQTPRYLIKTRGQQVTLSCSPISGHRSVSWYQQTPGQGLQFLFEYFSETQRNKGNFPGRFSGRQFSNSRSEMNVSTLELGDSALYLCASTRELAYNEQFFGPGTRLTVL.

This sequence joins TRBV5-1 and TRBJ2-7; no reliable D call. Germline V gene data show CDR1 as SGHRS and CDR2 as YFSETQ. The CDR3 length is 13 residues. Trimming shortened V by 5 bases and J by 0 bases, and 9 bases separated the two germline ends. CDR3 region: CASSNQSSYEQYF. The CDR3, as DNA: TGCGCCAGCAGTAACCAATCCTCCTACGAGCAGTACTTC.

J is TRBJ2-1 and V is TRBV29-1; TRBD2 aligns across 14 bases. The CDR3 has 17 amino acids. The J segment lost 7 bases and the V segment lost 5 bases, leaving 13 bases of the junction unmatched. Germline lookup yields CDR1 SQVTM and CDR2 ANQGSEA. The CDR3 is CSVPTSGRAFGGNEQFF. CDR3 nucleotides: TGCAGCGTTCCGACTAGCGGGAGGGCCTTTGGTGGTAATGAGCAGTTCTTC.

This chain uses TRBV7-3 with TRBJ2-1; TRBD2 matches at 11 bases. The CDR3 has 17 residues. J was trimmed by 3 bases and V by 4 bases; bases with no gene match: 8. CDR1 is SGHTA, CDR2 FQGTGA, per germline. For the CDR3, the DNA is TGTGCCAGCAGCTCCCAGACTAGCGGGGTTAACTACAATGAGCAGTTCTTC. This sequence encodes CASSSQTSGVNYNEQFF.